This T cell receptor (beta chain) was recorded in a study of cytomegalovirus exposure and HLA in healthy donors. Concerning this clone itself: Antigen unknown.

V was trimmed by 8 bases and J by 7 bases, leaving 29 bases between them. The CDR3 extends over 17 amino acids. Germline CDR1 reads MNHEY; CDR2 reads SMNVEV (reference sequence). Overall study findings and caveats: Among CMV-associated TCR beta chains, most appeared HLA-restricted in a later analysis. In vitro experiments confirmed that a few CMV-associated chains were specific for CMV antigens. As a later analysis revealed, the rate of TCR association differed by HLA locus, with DRB1 most and HLA-C fewest.

Amplification used 60 Vbeta primers and 13 Jbeta primers. Assay: immunoSEQ multiplex PCR; the TCRdb copy retains only in-frame clones and omits some. This sample has some 200,000 clones, with around four fifths found just once. The origin of this receptor is a female donor in good health and CMV-seronegative. The sequenced sample consisted of PBMCs. The rearrangement links TRBV27 to TRBJ1-1; D unresolved. CDR3 protein: CASGQVGPLPGIREAFF. CDR3 bases: TGTGCCAGCGGGCAGGTGGGTCCGTTGCCCGGTATCCGTGAAGCTTTCTTT.